Each of the 27 T cell receptor beta chains below was sequenced from the same sample in a study of response to subunit inactivated influenza vaccine. TCRdb re-analysed the RT-PCR reads in MiXCR, keeping a single row per CDR3 protein. The sample records about 830,000 distinct CDR3 sequences, less than 20% being singletons. The sequencing here drew on PBMCs from blood, taken approximately 5 days after vaccination. The receptors come from a man in his fifties who received an inactivated influenza vaccine.

This clonotype was seen a few times. The V call is TRBV6-2 or TRBV6-3, the J call TRBJ2-3, with 9 bases fitting TRBD2. V gave up 2 bases and J gave up 5 bases; unmatched junction bases: 5. The CDR3 is 15 residues long. CDR1 and CDR2 from the germline V gene are MNHEY and SVGEGT. DNA for the CDR3: TGTGCCAGCAGTTACCCTAGACTAGCGGTAGATACGCAGTATTTT. Translated, it gives CASSYPRLAVDTQYF.

The table lists this clonotype with a few counts. This chain connects TRBV12-3 or TRBV12-4 to TRBJ2-7, with 8 bases matching TRBD2. V was clipped by 3 bases and J by 1 base; unmatched bases: 11. There are 17 residues in the CDR3. The CDR3 protein is CASSLGGAGGFSYEQYF. The CDR3, as DNA: TGTGCCAGCAGTTTGGGGGGGGCGGGAGGTTTTTCCTACGAGCAGTACTTC.

This clonotype was seen repeatedly, ten times or more. The chain uses TRBV2 and TRBJ2-3; tentatively, D is TRBD2 (5 bases). The V end lost 8 bases, the J end lost 0 bases, and 15 bases lay between the germline ends. This CDR3 comprises 15 residues. Germline CDR1 and CDR2: SNHLY and FYNNEI. Here the CDR3 reads CASSLLRGSTDTQYF. The CDR3 DNA follows: TGTGCCAGCTCGCTCCTTCGGGGAAGCACAGATACGCAGTATTTT.

The J gene is TRBJ2-3, the V gene TRBV5-1, with 7 nucleotides matching TRBD1. The CDR3 totals 17 residues. Germline trimming cut 4 bases from V and 1 base from J; bases unmatched to any gene: 12. Germline values: CDR1 SGHRS, CDR2 YFSETQ. The DNA for the CDR3 is TGCGCCAGCAGCCCAGGGCGGTACAGGGGTGGCACAGATACGCAGTATTTT. The encoded protein is CASSPGRYRGGTDTQYF.

V gene TRBV2 combines with J gene TRBJ2-7; D is unresolved. Germline V gives CDR1 SNHLY, CDR2 FYNNEI. This CDR3 has 14 amino acids. V lost 0 bases, J lost 4 bases, and 10 bases lay in between. DNA of the CDR3: TGTGCCAGCAGTGAAGCGCTTCTACCTTACGAGCAGTACTTC. Translated, it gives CASSEALLPYEQYF.

The chain links TRBV9 to TRBJ2-1; 8 bases match TRBD2. The J segment lost 9 bases and the V segment lost 2 bases, leaving 4 bases of the junction unmatched. The CDR3 consists of 13 residues. The V gene's germline CDR1 is SGDLS and CDR2 YYNGEE. The CDR3 sequence is CASSVSGIGEQFF. DNA for the CDR3: TGTGCCAGCAGCGTTAGCGGGATTGGTGAGCAGTTCTTC.

This sequence joins TRBV18 and TRBJ2-7; D is ambiguous. With 3 bases removed from V and 1 base from J, the gap between germline ends came to 10 bases. Germline V gene lookup returns CDR1 KGHSH and CDR2 LQKENI. This CDR3 has 14 residues. The CDR3 loop is CASSPNYGSYEQYF. CDR3 nucleotide sequence: TGTGCCAGCTCACCTAACTACGGGTCCTACGAGCAGTACTTC.

The J gene is TRBJ1-5, the V gene TRBV7-2; TRBD1 aligns across 8 bases. With V trimmed by 0 bases and J by 6 bases, 1 base remained unmatched. CDR3 length: 14 amino acids. Looked up from germline, CDR1 is SGHTA and CDR2 is FQGNSA. CDR3 loop: CASSLATGGQPQHF. The CDR3 coding sequence is TGTGCCAGCAGCTTAGCAACAGGGGGTCAGCCCCAGCATTTT.

The rearrangement links TRBV25-1 to TRBJ1-6; D remains unclear. Germline V gives CDR1 MGHDK, CDR2 SYGVNS. The ends were cut back, 5 bases at V and 8 bases at J, with 10 bases in the middle. The CDR3 contains 13 residues. The CDR3 sequence is CASSPYLDSPLHF. In DNA, the CDR3 is TGTGCCAGCAGTCCCTATTTAGATTCACCCCTCCACTTT.

The chain recombines TRBV20-1 with TRBJ2-5; TRBD2 matches at 8 bases. Trimming at V came to 3 bases and at J to 5 bases, leaving 5 bases not matched to a gene. The CDR3 consists of 13 residues. Germline V gene data show CDR1 as DFQATT and CDR2 as SNEGSKA (reference sequence). The CDR3 bases are TGCAGTGCTAGTTCGGGGGGGAAGGAGACCCAGTACTTC. Its protein product is CSASSGGKETQYF.

This clonotype was counted only a few times. The chain is built from TRBV7-9 and TRBJ1-1; 11 bases align to TRBD1. The CDR3 has 12 amino acids. With V trimmed by 7 bases and J by 8 bases, 3 bases remained unmatched. CDR1 and CDR2 from the germline V gene are SEHNR and FQNEAQ (reference sequence). DNA for the CDR3: TGTGCCAGCACCTGGACAGGGGGCGAAGCTTTCTTT. Encoded protein: CASTWTGGEAFF.

This clonotype has a count of ten or more. V and J are TRBV5-5 and TRBJ2-7; TRBD1 matches at 8 bases. Germline CDR1 is SGHKS and CDR2 is YYEKEE (reference sequence). V lost 2 bases and J lost 4; bases outside the gene matches: 5. This CDR3 is built from 14 residues. CDR3 coding DNA: TGTGCCAGCAGCTTCGACAGGGGTCGGTACGAGCAGTACTTC. The encoded protein is CASSFDRGRYEQYF.

This chain links TRBV6-1 with TRBJ2-7, with 7 bases fitting TRBD1. With 6 bases clipped from V and 2 bases from J, the junction kept 10 bases outside the gene matches. CDR1 and CDR2 (germline): MNHNS, SASEGT. This CDR3 has 15 residues. CDR3 sequence (DNA): TGTGCCAGCAGCGAGACAGGGCTACTCCCCTACGAGCAGTACTTC. It yields the protein CASSETGLLPYEQYF.

V is TRBV7-2 and J is TRBJ2-5; no firm D call. Germline CDR1 SGHTA, CDR2 FQGNSA. The CDR3 sequence is 15 residues long. Trimming removed 0 bases from V and 2 bases from J, with 10 bases in between. Written as DNA, the CDR3 is TGTGCCAGCAGCTTAGCGCTTTACAGACAAGAGACCCAGTACTTC. It translates to CASSLALYRQETQYF.

The V call is TRBV20-1, the J call TRBJ1-5, with a tentative D call TRBD1 (5 bases). The germline V gene encodes CDR1 DFQATT and CDR2 SNEGSKA (reference sequence). The germline V and J ends were trimmed by 0 bases and 8 bases, with 8 bases remaining between them. This CDR3 has 12 residues. The CDR3 loop is CSAREGLEPQHF. The CDR3 DNA is TGCAGTGCTAGAGAGGGGCTGGAGCCCCAGCATTTT.

The genes are TRBV20-1 and TRBJ2-1, with 9 positions matching TRBD2. Germline CDR1 is DFQATT and CDR2 is SNEGSKA (reference sequence). The CDR3 has 16 residues. CDR3 loop: CTILAGWGSSYNEQFF. The CDR3 bases are TGCACCATCCTAGCGGGGTGGGGAAGCTCCTACAATGAGCAGTTCTTC.

The CDR3 region has the DNA TGCAGCGTTCGCAAAGGGTCCTACAATGAGCAGTTCTTC. Encoded protein: CSVRKGSYNEQFF. The chain employs TRBV29-1 and TRBJ2-1, with unresolved D. CDR1 is SQVTM and CDR2 is ANQGSEA in the germline V gene. This CDR3 is built from 13 residues. Trimming cost V 5 bases and J 1 base, with 9 bases left between them.

This clonotype has a handful of counts. The chain is built from TRBV5-1 and TRBJ2-1; no firm D call. CDR3 size: 11 residues. Per germline, CDR1 SGHRS and CDR2 YFSETQ. V shed 3 bases and J shed 7 bases, with 5 bases lying between them. The chain's CDR3 is CASSYQNEQFF. In DNA, the CDR3 is TGCGCCAGCAGCTACCAGAATGAGCAGTTCTTC.

V gene TRBV20-1 combines with J gene TRBJ1-1; D ambiguous. Trimming removed 3 bases from V and 0 bases from J, with 11 bases in between. In germline, CDR1 is DFQATT, CDR2 SNEGSKA (reference sequence). This CDR3 spans 14 amino acids. The CDR3 DNA reads as TGCAGTGCTAGGGAGGGATACATGAACACTGAAGCTTTCTTT. Its translation is CSAREGYMNTEAFF.

The table lists this clonotype with a few counts. This chain joins TRBV20-1 and TRBJ2-7; 8 positions match TRBD2. The V and J ends lost 6 bases and 0 bases, in that order; junction bases with no gene match: 10. Germline V gene sequence: CDR1 DFQATT, CDR2 SNEGSKA (reference sequence). The CDR3 contains 15 residues. The CDR3: CSAPEMTSVSYEQYF. As DNA, the CDR3 is TGCAGTGCCCCCGAGATGACTAGCGTCTCCTACGAGCAGTACTTC.

This clonotype has a handful of counts. One junction end does not reproduce the germline sequence, and a read error may be involved. The V and J genes are TRBV7-7 and TRBJ2-2, with D perhaps TRBD1 (6 bases). This CDR3 is built from 16 residues. Germline V CDR1 and CDR2: SSHAT, FNYEAQ (reference sequence). The CDR3 region has the DNA TGTGCTAGCAGCACCGCACAGGGCGCGAACACCGGGGAGCTGTTTTTT. It is translated as CASSTAQGANTGELFF.

As concerns this clonotype: This sequence may be a read error, since a much larger clone differs from it by one base. The chain is built from TRBV6-5 and TRBJ2-7; the D is unclear. The CDR3 is 11 residues long. Trimming pared 8 bases from V and 5 bases from J, leaving 10 bases between. Germline lookup yields CDR1 MNHEY and CDR2 SVGAGI. CDR3 amino acids: CASRSINEQYF. The CDR3 bases are TGTGCCAGCCGTTCCATAAACGAGCAGTACTTC.

This CDR3 is CATSESLGDRTDTQYF. CDR3 DNA: TGTGCCACCAGTGAGTCCCTAGGGGATCGCACAGATACGCAGTATTTT. The chain links TRBV24-1 to TRBJ2-3, with D possibly matching TRBD1 (5 bases). V was trimmed by 4 bases and J by 1 base, leaving 14 bases between them. This CDR3 comprises 16 residues. Germline CDR1 reads KGHDR; CDR2 reads SFDVKD.

The V call is TRBV9, the J call TRBJ2-7, with a possible D match to TRBD1 (5 bases). The CDR3 runs to 15 residues. V was trimmed by 2 bases and J by 0 bases, leaving 12 bases between them. CDR1 and CDR2 (germline): SGDLS, YYNGEE. The CDR3 DNA reads TGTGCCAGCAGCGTCCATTATGACAGCTCCTACGAGCAGTACTTC. The encoded protein is CASSVHYDSSYEQYF.

This clonotype was detected only a few times. The chain recombines TRBV20-1 with TRBJ2-7, with 8 bases fitting TRBD2. CDR1 and CDR2 from the germline V gene are DFQATT and SNEGSKA (reference sequence). The V segment lost 5 bases and the J segment 6 bases; nucleotides outside the gene matches: 9. The CDR3 has 13 residues. The CDR3 here is CSARPGGVREQYF. The DNA for the CDR3 is TGCAGTGCTCGCCCGGGGGGGGTTCGCGAGCAGTACTTC.

This clonotype was counted between two and nine times. The J gene is TRBJ2-7, the V gene TRBV2, with a weak D call TRBD1 (5 bases). CDR1 and CDR2 (germline): SNHLY, FYNNEI. The CDR3 is 13 amino acids. Trimming pared 4 bases from V and 5 bases from J, leaving 12 bases between. CDR3 protein: CASSGWVGDEQYF. The CDR3 DNA sequence: TGTGCCAGCAGTGGATGGGTAGGGGACGAGCAGTACTTC.

The V gene is TRBV6-6, the J gene TRBJ1-2, with D unresolved. The germline CDR1 and CDR2 sequences are MNHNY and SVGAGI (reference sequence). This CDR3 is built from 13 residues. V gave up 6 bases and J gave up 5 bases, with 13 bases separating them. DNA for the CDR3: TGTGCCAGCAGAGTCGGCAGCTCATATGGCTACACCTTC. This sequence encodes CASRVGSSYGYTF.